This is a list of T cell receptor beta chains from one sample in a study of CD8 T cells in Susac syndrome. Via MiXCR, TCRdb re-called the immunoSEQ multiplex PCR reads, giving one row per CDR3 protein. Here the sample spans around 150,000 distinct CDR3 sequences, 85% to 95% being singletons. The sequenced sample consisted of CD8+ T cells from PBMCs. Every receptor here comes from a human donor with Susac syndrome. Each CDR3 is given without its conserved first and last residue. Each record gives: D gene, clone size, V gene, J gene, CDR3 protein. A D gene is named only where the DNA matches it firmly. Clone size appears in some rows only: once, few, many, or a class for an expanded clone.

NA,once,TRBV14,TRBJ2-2,ASSQSTGELF
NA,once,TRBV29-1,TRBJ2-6,SVEDPPNSGANVLT
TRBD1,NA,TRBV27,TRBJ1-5,ASRPGTAIYSNQPQH
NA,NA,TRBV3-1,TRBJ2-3,ASSPVSGSTDTQY
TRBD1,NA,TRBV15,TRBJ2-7,ATSGDSRPYEQY
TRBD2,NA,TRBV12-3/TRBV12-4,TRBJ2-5,ASREGPAGVETQY
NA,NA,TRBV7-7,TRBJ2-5,ASSLAAGETQY
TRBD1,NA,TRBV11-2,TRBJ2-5,ASSPGTGSGETQY
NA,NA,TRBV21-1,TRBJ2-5,ASSNRDRGH
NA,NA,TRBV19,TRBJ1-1,ASSKVTQMAEAF
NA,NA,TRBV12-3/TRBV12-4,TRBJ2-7,ASSFGMHYEQY
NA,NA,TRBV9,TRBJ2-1,ASSHSRDPLLSYNEQF
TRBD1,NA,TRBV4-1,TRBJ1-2,ASYGDRGHGYGYT
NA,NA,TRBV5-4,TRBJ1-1,ASSFSGAEAF
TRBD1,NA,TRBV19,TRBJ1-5,ASSIVRQGYSNQPQH
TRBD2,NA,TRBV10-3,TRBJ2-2,ATLTTAGADTGELF
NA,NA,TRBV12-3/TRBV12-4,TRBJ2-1,ASSPTGLPTYNEQF
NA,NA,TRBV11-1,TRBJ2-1,ASSLGASSYNEQF
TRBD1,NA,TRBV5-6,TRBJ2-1,ASSYSGTGVHNEQF
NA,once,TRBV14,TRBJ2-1,ASSQERLEEQF
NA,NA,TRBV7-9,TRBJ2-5,ASSLAIGNWGETQY
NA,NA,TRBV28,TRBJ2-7,ASSPVGNYEQY
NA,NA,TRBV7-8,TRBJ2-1,ASSFSTNEQF
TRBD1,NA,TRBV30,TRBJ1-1,AWSVQGALAF
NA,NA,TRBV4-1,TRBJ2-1,ASRPGLRSGNEQF
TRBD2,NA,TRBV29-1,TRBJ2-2,SGYGGEDTGELF
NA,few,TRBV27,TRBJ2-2,ASSLSGTGELF
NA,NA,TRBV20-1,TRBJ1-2,SAEAPSREGTYGYT
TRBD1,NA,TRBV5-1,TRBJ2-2,ASSLPTGGKAGELF
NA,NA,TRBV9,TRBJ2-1,ASSDANEQF
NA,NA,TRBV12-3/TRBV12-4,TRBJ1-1,ASRTLIGAF
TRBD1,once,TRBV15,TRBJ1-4,ATRSGTGDEKLF
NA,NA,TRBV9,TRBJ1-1,ASSVVGAGEAF
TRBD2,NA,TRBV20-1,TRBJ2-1,SARTGLAGYNEQF
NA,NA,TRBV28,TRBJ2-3,ASSLTSTDTQY
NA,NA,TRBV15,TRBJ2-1,ATSSPHNPNEQF
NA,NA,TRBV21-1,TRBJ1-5,ASSKGPAQH
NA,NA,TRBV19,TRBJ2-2,ASSIDHGGPGGELF
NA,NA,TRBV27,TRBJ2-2,ASSYHTGELF
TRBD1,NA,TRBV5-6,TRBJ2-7,ASSWSGQGYEQY
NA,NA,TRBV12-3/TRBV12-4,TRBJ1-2,ASSFTLDYGYT
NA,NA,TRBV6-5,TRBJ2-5,ASSYDNHGETQY
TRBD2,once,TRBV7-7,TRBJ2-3,ASSSWTSGRGGYTDTQY
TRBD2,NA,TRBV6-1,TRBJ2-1,ASNSGGLAGLNSYNEQF
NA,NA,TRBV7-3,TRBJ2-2,ASSLRGANTGELF
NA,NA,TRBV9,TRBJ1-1,ASSWGANTEAF
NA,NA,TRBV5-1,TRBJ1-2,ASSLDGTPYGYT
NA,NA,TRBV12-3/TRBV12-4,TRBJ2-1,ASSFGGAGSSYNEQF
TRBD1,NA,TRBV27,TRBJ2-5,ASSPQGAEETQY
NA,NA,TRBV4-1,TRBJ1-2,ASSQEPAASYGYT
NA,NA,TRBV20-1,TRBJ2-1,SATGPHNEQF
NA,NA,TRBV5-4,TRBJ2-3,ASSLGVVGPSTDTQY
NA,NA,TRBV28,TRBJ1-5,ASSLSSQPQH
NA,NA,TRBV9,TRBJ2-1,ASSATSYNEQF
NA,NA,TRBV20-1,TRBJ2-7,SASRESSYEQY
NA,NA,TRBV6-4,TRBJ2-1,ASSPSPDSYNEQF
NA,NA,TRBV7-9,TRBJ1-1,ASEGAF
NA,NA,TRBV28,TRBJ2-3,ASSSPRRGVDTQY
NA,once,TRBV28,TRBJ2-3,ASRGQGLVTDTQY